The present entry profiles one T cell receptor beta chain with its context. What it binds is unknown. This entry belongs to a study of Ad26.COV2.S vaccination and SARS-CoV-2 variants. Study overall: A participant enrolled in the COV1001 Ad26.COV2.S trial arm provided the sample. The vaccine Ad26.COV2.S was put into the muscle once, or twice with 56 days between. Study observations and caveats: CD8+ and CD4+ T cells specific for spike reportedly responded with substantial breadth after vaccination. People given the vaccine had a wider spike-specific TCR breadth than placebo recipients did.

The germline CDR1 and CDR2 sequences are GTSNPN and SVGIG (reference sequence). The length of the CDR3 is 12 residues. V lost 4 bases to trimming and J lost 10 bases; unmatched junction nucleotides: 6. Method: immunoSEQ multiplex PCR; TCRdb's copy keeps in-frame clones and lacks some. This sample has 500,000 or so clones, with around 88% found just once. Treatment here: around 19 received Ad26.COV2.S at low or high dose, single or two shots; about 5 received placebo; per-sample allocation not given. Collection of the samples took place on day 63 after the first injection of vaccine or placebo. This receptor was taken from a person aged 18 to 65 who received the Ad26.COV2.S COVID-19 vaccine or a placebo. Sequenced material: peripheral blood, taken in a trial of Ad26.COV2.S vaccine versus placebo. The genes are TRBV30 and TRBJ2-1; TRBD2 agrees at 8 bases. CDR3 DNA sequence: TGTGCCTGGATTGAATCGGGGGGGGAGCAGTTCTTC. Protein: CAWIESGGEQFF.